These 20 T cell receptor beta chains were sequenced from one sample in a study of T cells in Graves' hyperthyroidism and ophthalmopathy (dated by TCRdb to about 2019). Preparation of the library involved multiplex PCR. TCRdb shows the sequencer as Illumina HiSeq 2000. The TCR beta CDR3 regions were amplified from the RNA transcripts. For the first round of RT-PCR on the TCR CDR3, the HTBI primer set was used together with the Qiagen OneStep RT-PCR kit. Through fastp at Q25 and MiXCR, TCRdb rebuilt clones from the public reads, retaining in-frame beta chains. CDR3 protein sequences are deduplicated, and each keeps its most common genes and DNA. The sample table contains about 260,000 distinct CDR3 sequences; only one count was recorded for less than 30% of them. Over 25% of the sample belongs to the ten largest clones. Sequences were obtained from blood. The receptors here all came from a man aged 40-50 years with Graves' hyperthyroidism that later progressed to Graves' ophthalmopathy.

The rearrangement uses TRBV4-1 and TRBJ2-7; D is ambiguous. Per the germline V gene, CDR1 is MGHRA and CDR2 is YSYEKL. V gave up 2 bases and J gave up 3 bases, with 8 bases separating them. There are 13 residues in the CDR3. The CDR3 region has the DNA TGCGCCAGCAGCCAAAGGGTGTACTACGAGCAGTACTTC. It translates to CASSQRVYYEQYF.

This clonotype was detected many times. This chain uses TRBV4-1 with TRBJ1-1; 10 bases line up with TRBD1. CDR3 size: 17 residues. CDR1 is MGHRA, CDR2 YSYEKL, per germline. V lost 4 bases to trimming and J lost 10 bases; unmatched junction nucleotides: 18. CDR3: CASSLTQYRDRGLLAFF. CDR3 sequence (DNA): TGCGCCAGCAGCCTCACACAATACCGGGACAGGGGATTATTAGCTTTCTTT.

This clonotype was seen more than once but under ten times. V usage is TRBV6-5 and J usage is TRBJ1-2; D is possibly TRBD1 (5 bases). Deletions cut 4 bases from V and 8 bases from J, with 8 bases between. The CDR3 has 11 amino acids. Germline-derived CDR1 and CDR2 are MNHEY and SVGAGI. The CDR3 DNA follows: TGTGCCAGCAGTTCACGGGGCGGCTACACCTTC. This gives the protein CASSSRGGYTF.

This clonotype was picked up many times. V and J are TRBV12-3 or TRBV12-4 and TRBJ1-5, with 8 bases that match TRBD1. The CDR3 runs to 14 residues. V shed 6 bases, J shed 7 bases, and the junction held 8 bases outside the gene matches. The CDR3 sequence: CASSPQGAGQPQHF. CDR3 nucleotide sequence: TGTGCCAGCAGCCCGCAGGGGGCTGGACAGCCCCAGCATTTT.

V and J are TRBV6-1 and TRBJ1-1; a weak D match, TRBD1 (5 bases). The germline CDR1 and CDR2 sequences are MNHNS and SASEGT. CDR3 length equals 12 residues. The germline V and J ends were trimmed by 6 bases and 6 bases, with 11 bases remaining between them. The CDR3 is CASRGRVAEAFF. CDR3 nucleotides: TGTGCCAGCAGGGGCAGGGTGGCTGAAGCTTTCTTT.

Ten or more counts support this clonotype. This sequence joins TRBV11-2 and TRBJ1-5; 8 bases agree with TRBD1. CDR1 is SGHAT and CDR2 is FQNNGV in the germline V gene. The CDR3 is 14 amino acids. V lost 4 bases to trimming and J lost 3 bases; unmatched junction nucleotides: 2. CDR3 DNA: TGTGCCAGCAGCTCGACAGGGGTCAATCAGCCCCAGCATTTT. This gives the protein CASSSTGVNQPQHF.

This clonotype was counted ten times or more. This chain joins TRBV28 and TRBJ2-2; TRBD1 aligns across 7 bases. The CDR3 spans 17 residues. CDR1 and CDR2 (germline): MDHEN, SYDVKM. Trimming removed 5 bases from V and 2 bases from J; junction bases left unmatched: 11. For the CDR3, the DNA is TGTGCCAGCAGTCCCCTCGGGACAGCGTCCAACACCGGGGAGCTGTTTTTT. This encodes CASSPLGTASNTGELFF. The whole variable domain, filled in from reference TRBV28 and TRBJ2-2, reads DVKVTQSSRYLVKRTGEKVFLECVQDMDHENMFWYRQDPGLGLRLIYFSYDVKMKEKGDIPEGYSVSREKKERFSLILESASTNQTSMYLCASSPLGTASNTGELFFGEGSRLTVL.

There are many counts of this clonotype. The chain couples TRBV11-2 to TRBJ2-7, with D possibly TRBD2 on 5 matching bases. The CDR3 totals 15 residues. Per germline, CDR1 SGHAT and CDR2 FQNNGV. Between the trimmed V and J ends, which lost 2 bases and 1 base, there was a span of 12 bases. The CDR3, as DNA: TGTGCCAGCAGCTTATCGAGGGTTTCTTCCTACGAGCAGTACTTC. This translates into CASSLSRVSSYEQYF.

This clonotype was seen at least ten times. The gene calls are TRBV12-3 or TRBV12-4 and TRBJ1-2, with TRBD1 matching over 8 bases. The CDR3 is made up of 14 amino acids. V was pared by 3 bases and J by 8 bases, with 8 bases of the junction left unmatched. The CDR3 DNA follows: TGTGCCAGCAGTTTCGGGTCAGGGGGCCGGGGCTACACCTTC. This translates into CASSFGSGGRGYTF.

This clonotype was picked up many times. This chain links TRBV18 with TRBJ1-3; D not resolved. The germline V gene has CDR1 KGHSH and CDR2 LQKENI. The length of the CDR3 is 15 residues. The ends were cut back, 1 base at V and 0 bases at J, with 7 bases in the middle. The CDR3 loop is CASSPQTLSGNTIYF. Here the CDR3 DNA reads TGTGCCAGCTCACCACAAACACTCTCTGGAAACACCATATATTTT.

This clonotype was seen many times. The chain joins TRBV19 to TRBJ1-5, with a weak D call TRBD1 (5 bases). Trimming left V 5 bases short and J 8 bases short, with 13 bases between. The CDR3 length is 13 residues. CDR1 LNHDA and CDR2 SQIVND come from the germline V gene (reference sequence). CDR3 amino acids: CASSGRVGEPQHF. For the CDR3, the DNA is TGTGCCAGTAGTGGCAGGGTAGGTGAGCCCCAGCATTTT.

This chain links TRBV28 with TRBJ2-5, with 12 bases lining up with TRBD2. The CDR3 consists of 19 residues. Germline V gene data show CDR1 as MDHEN and CDR2 as SYDVKM. V shed 5 bases, J shed 2 bases, and the junction held 15 bases outside the gene matches. The CDR3 DNA reads TGTGCCAGCAGTGACGATCCGAAATCAGGGACTAGCGGGCAAGAGACCCAGTACTTC. It codes for CASSDDPKSGTSGQETQYF.

CDR3 protein: CASGSGQTTGELFF. CDR3 DNA sequence: TGTGCTAGTGGCTCAGGACAGACCACCGGGGAGCTGTTTTTT. V is TRBV12-5 and J is TRBJ2-2; tentative D call: TRBD1 (6 bases). The CDR3 consists of 14 residues. V was pared by 6 bases and J by 4 bases, with 12 bases between. Germline V gene sequence: CDR1 LGHNT, CDR2 FRNRAP.

This clonotype appeared many times. The V gene is TRBV30, the J gene TRBJ1-3, with TRBD1 as a possible D gene (5 bases). The germline V gene encodes CDR1 GTSNPN and CDR2 SVGIG (reference sequence). V was cut by 2 bases and J by 0 bases, with 11 bases left in between. The CDR3 loop spans 15 amino acids. The CDR3 is CAWSWGLVSGNTIYF. The CDR3 DNA reads as TGTGCCTGGAGTTGGGGCCTAGTCTCTGGAAACACCATATATTTT.

This clonotype occurred many times. The V call is TRBV29-1, the J call TRBJ1-2; TRBD1 is a possible D gene (5 bases). V was shortened by 0 bases and J by 2 bases, with 13 bases between the two germline ends. This CDR3 spans 15 amino acids. Germline assignment: CDR1 SQVTM and CDR2 ANQGSEA. CDR3 nucleotide sequence: TGCAGCGTTGAAGATTGGCACAGGAAGAACTATGGCTACACCTTC. Its protein is CSVEDWHRKNYGYTF.

This clonotype was seen at least ten times. V usage is TRBV7-3 and J usage is TRBJ1-2; TRBD1 agrees at 10 bases. With V trimmed by 4 bases and J by 7 bases, 3 bases remained unmatched. CDR3 length equals 13 residues. The germline gives CDR1 SGHTA, CDR2 FQGTGA. CDR3 residues: CASSSGTGVGYTF. Here the CDR3 DNA reads TGTGCCAGCAGCTCAGGGACAGGGGTTGGCTACACCTTC.

The chain employs TRBV6-1 and TRBJ1-3, with D uncertain. V lost 3 bases and J 0 bases, leaving 6 bases between the germline ends. Germline CDR1 reads MNHNS; CDR2 reads SASEGT. This CDR3 comprises 14 residues. The CDR3 DNA reads as TGTGCCAGCAGTGACCTGAGCTCTGGAAACACCATATATTTT. Translating it yields CASSDLSSGNTIYF.

The chain links TRBV6-1 to TRBJ2-5, with TRBD2 matching 9 bases. Unmatched junction bases numbered 10, after V lost 2 bases and J lost 9 bases. CDR1 and CDR2 (germline): MNHNS, SASEGT. CDR3 length: 15 residues. CDR3 DNA sequence: TGTGCCAGCAGTGAACCCGCGGGAGGGCCGGGGGCCCAGTACTTC. Protein: CASSEPAGGPGAQYF.

This clonotype was detected ten times or more. For the CDR3, the DNA is TGTGCCAGCAGCCAAGAGGTCCAGGGAAGCAATCAGCCCCAGCATTTT. Translating gives CASSQEVQGSNQPQHF. This chain joins TRBV4-2 and TRBJ1-5; D is possibly TRBD1 (5 bases). CDR3 length: 16 amino acids. V was pared by 0 bases and J by 1 base, with 10 bases between. CDR1 is LGHNA, CDR2 YNFKEQ, per germline.

The V call is TRBV18, the J call TRBJ2-2; 8 bases match TRBD1. This CDR3 is built from 15 residues. Trimming removed 5 bases from V and 1 base from J; junction bases left unmatched: 3. Germline V gene data show CDR1 as KGHSH and CDR2 as LQKENI. The CDR3 DNA reads TGTGCCAGCTCAGGGACAGGCTGGAACACCGGGGAGCTGTTTTTT. Its translation: CASSGTGWNTGELFF.